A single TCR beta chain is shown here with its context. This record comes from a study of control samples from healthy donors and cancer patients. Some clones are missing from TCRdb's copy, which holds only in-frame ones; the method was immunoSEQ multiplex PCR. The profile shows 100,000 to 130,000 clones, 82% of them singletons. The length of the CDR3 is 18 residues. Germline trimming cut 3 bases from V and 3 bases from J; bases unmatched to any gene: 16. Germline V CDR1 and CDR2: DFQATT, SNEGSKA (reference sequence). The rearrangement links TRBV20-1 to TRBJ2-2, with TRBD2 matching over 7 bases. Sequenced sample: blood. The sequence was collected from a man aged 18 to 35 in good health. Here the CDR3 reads CSASQMPGTIGYTGELFF. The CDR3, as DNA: TGCAGTGCTAGTCAGATGCCGGGGACTATTGGGTACACCGGGGAGCTGTTTTTT.